This paragraph covers one TCR beta chain sequence. Generated by immunoSEQ multiplex PCR, the TCRdb table keeps only in-frame clones and is missing some. The repertoire includes about 98,000 clones, about 89% of them detected once, and about 9.4% sits in the top ten. The CDR3 spans 13 residues. Germline CDR1 is MDHEN and CDR2 is SYDVKM. V was pared by 6 bases and J by 9 bases, with 10 bases of the junction left unmatched. The entry originates in a study of blood T cell repertoires in COVID-19. The receptor's source is a man in his fifties with acute or convalescent COVID-19. The sequenced material came from peripheral blood. The chain joins TRBV28 to TRBJ1-2; 7 bases are a match to TRBD1. DNA of the CDR3: TGTGCCAGCAGATATCGGACAGGATTGCGCTACACCTTC. This gives the protein CASRYRTGLRYTF.